The present TCR beta chain was sequenced within a study of CD8 T cells in ankylosing spondylitis. Study-wide results and limits: A TCR beta motif of fewer than ten highly homologous variants seemed to mark ankylosing spondylitis blood. In synovial fluid and blood from reactive arthritis, some motif variants were previously reported. Researchers report that disease-linked clones proved CD8+ and relatively rare in peripheral blood.

TCR beta libraries were made by quantitative 5'-RACE with molecular barcodes. MiXCR, applied by TCRdb to the 5' RACE reads, yields one record per CDR3 protein. This repertoire shows 150,000 or so distinct CDR3 sequences, under 35% found once; its top ten account for 4.5% to 6%. On this clonotype: The antigen remains undetermined.

The receptor was derived from a male donor with ankylosing spondylitis. Sequenced sample: synovial fluid, either unsorted or a sorted T cell fraction (not recorded which).

The CDR3 here is CASSGVTQNQPQHF. The CDR3 nucleotides read TGTGCCAGTAGTGGGGTTACCCAAAATCAGCCCCAGCATTTT. The chain has TRBV19 and TRBJ1-5; no reliable D call. The CDR3 is made up of 14 amino acids. Trimming removed 5 bases from V and 4 bases from J, with 12 bases in between. Looked up from germline, CDR1 is LNHDA and CDR2 is SQIVND (reference sequence).